A single sample is the source of the 8 T cell receptor beta chains below, sequenced in a study of blood T cells in healthy people across ages. The authors ran a second PCR of roughly 6 to 11 cycles using a sample-barcoded 5' primer and a J-beta primer mix. TCRdb itself ran the 5' RACE reads through MiXCR, one entry per CDR3 protein. The sample includes roughly 1,300,000 distinct CDR3 sequences, 59% seen only once; the top ten take 6.5% to 8.5%. Material for sequencing was blood. The receptors derive from a man aged 18 to 29 in good health.

The rearrangement joins TRBV27 to TRBJ2-1, with 8 positions matching TRBD1. J gave up 6 bases and V 8 bases, and 9 bases lay outside the gene matches. The CDR3 has 14 amino acids. CDR1 is MNHEY and CDR2 is SMNVEV in the germline V gene (reference sequence). CDR3 residues: CASGQGGPGNEQFF. The CDR3 DNA reads as TGTGCCAGCGGACAGGGCGGACCAGGCAATGAGCAGTTCTTC.

The rearrangement uses TRBV20-1 and TRBJ2-7; 7 nucleotides agree with TRBD1. The trim removed 1 base at V and 0 bases at J, leaving 6 bases unmatched. CDR3 size: 15 residues. The germline V gene encodes CDR1 DFQATT and CDR2 SNEGSKA (reference sequence). The CDR3 region has the DNA TGCAGTGCTAGAGTTGGGACAGAGCCCTCCTACGAGCAGTACTTC. It is translated as CSARVGTEPSYEQYF.

The chain recombines TRBV20-1 with TRBJ1-5; D call uncertain. Trimming took 6 bases from V and 7 from J, leaving 13 bases between them. Germline V gives CDR1 DFQATT, CDR2 SNEGSKA (reference sequence). The CDR3 totals 12 residues. As DNA, the CDR3 is TGCAGTGCGTTACCCTATAACCAGCCCCAGCATTTT. Its translation is CSALPYNQPQHF.

The rearrangement uses TRBV2 and TRBJ2-1; possible D gene TRBD1, 7 bases. Germline CDR1 SNHLY, CDR2 FYNNEI. The CDR3 extends over 16 amino acids. With 4 bases removed from V and 5 bases from J, the gap between germline ends came to 18 bases. CDR3 DNA: TGTGCCAGCAGTGGAGGAGGGACAGACCATAACAATGAGCAGTTCTTC. Encoded protein: CASSGGGTDHNNEQFF.

The CDR3 sequence is CSAEKPANTEAFF. CDR3 coding DNA: TGCAGTGCCGAAAAACCGGCGAACACTGAAGCTTTCTTT. The rearrangement links TRBV20-1 to TRBJ1-1; the D is unclear. Germline V gene sequence: CDR1 DFQATT, CDR2 SNEGSKA (reference sequence). V lost 6 bases and J 1 base, leaving 12 bases between the germline ends. This CDR3 comprises 13 residues.

Only a few counts were recorded for this clonotype. The rearrangement joins TRBV11-2 to TRBJ2-7; D possibly uses TRBD1 or TRBD2 (6 bases each). Between the trimmed V and J ends, which lost 4 bases and 4 bases, there was a span of 14 bases. CDR3 size: 14 residues. Germline values: CDR1 SGHAT, CDR2 FQNNGV. The CDR3 is CASSSEGQGYEQYF. The DNA of the CDR3 is TGTGCCAGCAGCTCGGAGGGGCAGGGGTACGAGCAGTACTTC.

Only one count was recorded for this clonotype. The chain carries TRBV4-1 and TRBJ2-7; the match to TRBD1 covers 7 bases. With V trimmed by 3 bases and J by 2 bases, 7 bases remained unmatched. Germline CDR1 reads MGHRA; CDR2 reads YSYEKL. There are 15 residues in the CDR3. The CDR3 sequence: CASSHSAGTAYEQYF. CDR3 nucleotides: TGCGCCAGCAGCCATTCAGCCGGGACAGCCTACGAGCAGTACTTC.

The V call is TRBV25-1, the J call TRBJ2-5, with D possibly being TRBD2 (5 bases). CDR1 MGHDK and CDR2 SYGVNS come from the germline V gene. V was trimmed by 3 bases and J by 11 bases, leaving 16 bases between them. The CDR3 totals 13 residues. CDR3 DNA sequence: TGTGCCAGCAGTGACCCGGGCGGACTGGAACAGTACTTC. Its protein is CASSDPGGLEQYF.